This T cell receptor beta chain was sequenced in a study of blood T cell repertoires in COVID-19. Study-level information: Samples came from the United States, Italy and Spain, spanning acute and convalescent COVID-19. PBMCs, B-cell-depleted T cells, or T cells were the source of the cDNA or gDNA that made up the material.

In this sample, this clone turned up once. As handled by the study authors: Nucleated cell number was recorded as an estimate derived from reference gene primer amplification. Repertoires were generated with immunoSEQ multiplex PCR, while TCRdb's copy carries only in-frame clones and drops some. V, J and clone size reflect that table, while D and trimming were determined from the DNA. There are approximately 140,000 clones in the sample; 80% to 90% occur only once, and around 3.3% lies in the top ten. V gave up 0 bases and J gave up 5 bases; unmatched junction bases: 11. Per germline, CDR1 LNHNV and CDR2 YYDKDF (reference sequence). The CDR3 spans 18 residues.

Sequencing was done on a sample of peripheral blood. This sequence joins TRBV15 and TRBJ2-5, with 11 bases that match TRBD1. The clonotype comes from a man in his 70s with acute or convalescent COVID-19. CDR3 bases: TGTGCCACCAGCAGAGATAAGAAATGGACAGGGGGCGCGGAGACCCAGTACTTC. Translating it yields CATSRDKKWTGGAETQYF.